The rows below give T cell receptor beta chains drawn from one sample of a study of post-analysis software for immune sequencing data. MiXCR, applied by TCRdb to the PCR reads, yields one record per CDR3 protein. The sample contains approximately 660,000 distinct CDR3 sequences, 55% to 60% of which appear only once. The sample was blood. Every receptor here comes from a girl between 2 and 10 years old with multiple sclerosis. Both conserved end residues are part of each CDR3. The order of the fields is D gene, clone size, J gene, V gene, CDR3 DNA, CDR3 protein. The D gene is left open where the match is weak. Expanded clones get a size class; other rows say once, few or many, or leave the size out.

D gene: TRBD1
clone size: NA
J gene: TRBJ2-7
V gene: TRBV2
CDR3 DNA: TGTGCCAGCAGTGGGACAGGGGTCTACGAGCAGTACTTC
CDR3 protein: CASSGTGVYEQYF

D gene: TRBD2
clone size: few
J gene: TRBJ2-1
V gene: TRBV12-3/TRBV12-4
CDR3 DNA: TGTGCCAGCAGTTTAAGCGGGGGACTCAATGAGCAGTTCTTC
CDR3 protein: CASSLSGGLNEQFF

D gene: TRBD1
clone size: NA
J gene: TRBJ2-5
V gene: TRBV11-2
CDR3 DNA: TGTGCCAGCAGCCTCGGTCACAGGGGTTCAGAGACCCAGTACTTC
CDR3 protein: CASSLGHRGSETQYF

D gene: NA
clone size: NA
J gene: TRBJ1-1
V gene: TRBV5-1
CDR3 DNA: TGCGCCAGCAGCGGCGGGCCTCGGGATGACTCTGAAGCTTTCTTT
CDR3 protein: CASSGGPRDDSEAFF

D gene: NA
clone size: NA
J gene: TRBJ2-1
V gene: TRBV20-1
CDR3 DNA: TGCAGTGCTAAAGGGCCCCGGAATGAGCAGTTCTTC
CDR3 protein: CSAKGPRNEQFF

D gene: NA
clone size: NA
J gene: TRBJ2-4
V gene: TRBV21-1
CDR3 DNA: TGTGCCAGCAGCAAAGTAAGGGGCAGGACGTTACCCAAAAACATTCAGTACTTC
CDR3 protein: CASSKVRGRTLPKNIQYF

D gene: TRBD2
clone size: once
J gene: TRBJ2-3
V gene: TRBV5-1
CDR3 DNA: TGCGCCAGCGTTAGCGGGGGGGCCACAGATACGCAGTATTTT
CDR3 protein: CASVSGGATDTQYF

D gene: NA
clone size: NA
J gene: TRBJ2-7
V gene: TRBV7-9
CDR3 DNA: TGTGCCAGCAGCTTGACGGTGGGGGCAGATCCCTACGAGCAGTACTTC
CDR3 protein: CASSLTVGADPYEQYF

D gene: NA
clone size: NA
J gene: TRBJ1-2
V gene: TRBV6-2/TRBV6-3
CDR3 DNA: TGTGCCAGCAGTTACGGGCCGACAGGCCTCTATGGCTACACCTTC
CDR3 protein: CASSYGPTGLYGYTF

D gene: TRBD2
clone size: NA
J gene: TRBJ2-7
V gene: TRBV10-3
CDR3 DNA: TGTGCCATCAGTGAGAGACTAGCGGGAGCCCCAGGGGGATACGAGCAGTACTTC
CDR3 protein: CAISERLAGAPGGYEQYF

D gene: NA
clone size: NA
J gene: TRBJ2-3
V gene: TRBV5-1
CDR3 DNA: TGCGCCAGCAGCTTCGACGGGGTAGATACGCAGTATTTT
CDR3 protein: CASSFDGVDTQYF

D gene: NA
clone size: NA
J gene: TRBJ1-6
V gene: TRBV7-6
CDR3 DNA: TGTGCCAGCAGCTTAGCAGGGGAGGTGTATTCACCCCTCCACTTT
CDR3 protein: CASSLAGEVYSPLHF

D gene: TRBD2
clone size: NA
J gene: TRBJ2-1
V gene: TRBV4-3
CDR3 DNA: TGCGCCAGCAGCCAAGCAAGCGGGGGCGCGAATAGTCCACAGTTCTTC
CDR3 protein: CASSQASGGANSPQFF

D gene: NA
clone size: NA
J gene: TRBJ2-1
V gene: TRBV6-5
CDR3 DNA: TGTGCCAGCAGTTCCGCGGGGGCCTCCTACAATGAGCAGTTCTTC
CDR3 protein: CASSSAGASYNEQFF

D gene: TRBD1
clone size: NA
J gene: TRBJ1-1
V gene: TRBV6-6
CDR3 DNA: TGTGCCAGCAGCCGCGGACAGGGTGGAAACACTGAAGCTTTCTTT
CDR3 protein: CASSRGQGGNTEAFF

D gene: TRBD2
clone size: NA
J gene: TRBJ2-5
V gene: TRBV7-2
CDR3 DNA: TGTGCCAGCAGCTCCTTACTAGCGGGAGTAGTAGGACAAGAGACCCAGTACTTC
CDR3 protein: CASSSLLAGVVGQETQYF

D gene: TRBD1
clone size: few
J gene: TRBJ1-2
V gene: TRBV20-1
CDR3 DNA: TGCAGTGCTAAGACAGGGAACGACTATGGCTACACCTTC
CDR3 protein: CSAKTGNDYGYTF

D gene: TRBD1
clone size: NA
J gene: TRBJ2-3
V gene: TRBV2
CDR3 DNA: TGTGCCAGCAGTTCCGGGACAGATCTTTTCGGCACAGATACGCAGTATTTT
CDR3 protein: CASSSGTDLFGTDTQYF

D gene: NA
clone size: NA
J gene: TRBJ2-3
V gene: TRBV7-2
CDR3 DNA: TGTGCCAGCAGCGGCCTAAGGTCGCAGATATTCACAGATACGCAGTATTTT
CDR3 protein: CASSGLRSQIFTDTQYF

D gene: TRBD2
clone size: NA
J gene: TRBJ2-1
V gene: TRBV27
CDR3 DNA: TGTGCCAGCAGCCGGCCCGGGGTAGCGGGAGCCAATGGGCAGTTCTTC
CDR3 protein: CASSRPGVAGANGQFF

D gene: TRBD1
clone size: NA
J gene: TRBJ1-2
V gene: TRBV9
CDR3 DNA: TGTGCCAGCAGATATGGACAGGGCGGACCCTATGGCTACACCTTC
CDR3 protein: CASRYGQGGPYGYTF

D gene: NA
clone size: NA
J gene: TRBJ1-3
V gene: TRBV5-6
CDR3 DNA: TGTGCCAGCAGCCCTAACTGGGCCTCTGGAAACACCATATATTTT
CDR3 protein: CASSPNWASGNTIYF

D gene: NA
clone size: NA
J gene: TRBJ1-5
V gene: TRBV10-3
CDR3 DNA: TGTGCCATCAGTGAGGGGCAGATCAATCAGCCCCAGCATTTT
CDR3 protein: CAISEGQINQPQHF

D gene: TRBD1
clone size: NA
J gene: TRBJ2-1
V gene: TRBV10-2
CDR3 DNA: TGCGCCAGCAGTGTACAGGGGGCGCCTAATGAGCAGTTCTTC
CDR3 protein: CASSVQGAPNEQFF

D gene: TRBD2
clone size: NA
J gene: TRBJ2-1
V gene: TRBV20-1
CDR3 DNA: TGCAGTGCCAGAGACTTAGCGGGCCACAATGAGCAGTTCTTC
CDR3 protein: CSARDLAGHNEQFF

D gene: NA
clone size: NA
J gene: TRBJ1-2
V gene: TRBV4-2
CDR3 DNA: TGTGCCAGCAGCCAAAGAGCAGGACCGGGGGGCTACACCTTC
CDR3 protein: CASSQRAGPGGYTF

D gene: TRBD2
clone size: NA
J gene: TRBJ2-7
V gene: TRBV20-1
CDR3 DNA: TGCAGTGCTATTAGCGGGCGGACTATGAACTACGAGCAGTACTTC
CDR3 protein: CSAISGRTMNYEQYF

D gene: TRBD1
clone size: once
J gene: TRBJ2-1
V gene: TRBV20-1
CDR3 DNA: TGCAGTGCTAGGAAGACAGGGCGAAGCTCCTACAATGAGCAGTTCTTC
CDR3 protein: CSARKTGRSSYNEQFF

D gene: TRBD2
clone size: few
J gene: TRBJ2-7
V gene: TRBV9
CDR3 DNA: TGTGCCAGCAGCCTTGGACTAGCGGGAGGTACCCAGTACTTC
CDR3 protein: CASSLGLAGGTQYF

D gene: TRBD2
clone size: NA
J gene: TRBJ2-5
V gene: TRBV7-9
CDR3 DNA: TGTGCCAGCAGCTTTAGGACCACTAGCGGGGGCCGACAAGAGACCCAGTACTTC
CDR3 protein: CASSFRTTSGGRQETQYF

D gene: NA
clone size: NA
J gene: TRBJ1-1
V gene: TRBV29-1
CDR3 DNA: TGCAGCGGTGACCTGAACACTGAAGCTTTCTTT
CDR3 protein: CSGDLNTEAFF

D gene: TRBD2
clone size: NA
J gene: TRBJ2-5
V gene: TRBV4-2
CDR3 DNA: TGTGCCAGCAGTTCACTAGCGGGGGGCCCACAAGAGACCCAGTACTTC
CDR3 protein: CASSSLAGGPQETQYF

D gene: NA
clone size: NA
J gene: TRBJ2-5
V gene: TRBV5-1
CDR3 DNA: TGCGCCAGCAGTTTGCGGGCCCCTCAAGAGACCCAGTACTTC
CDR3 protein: CASSLRAPQETQYF

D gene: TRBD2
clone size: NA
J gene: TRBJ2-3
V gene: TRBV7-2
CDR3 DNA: TGTGCCAGCAGCTTAGCGCAAGCGGGGGGCCTCGATACGCAGTATTTT
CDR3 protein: CASSLAQAGGLDTQYF

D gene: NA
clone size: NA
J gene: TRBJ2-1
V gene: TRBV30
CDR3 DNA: TGTGCCTGGAGTAGGACGGGAAATCTCTACAATGAGCAGTTCTTC
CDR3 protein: CAWSRTGNLYNEQFF

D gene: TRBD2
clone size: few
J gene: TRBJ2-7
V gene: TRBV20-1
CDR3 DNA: TGCAGTGCTCCGGGACTAGCGGGTTCCTACGAGCAGTACTTC
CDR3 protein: CSAPGLAGSYEQYF

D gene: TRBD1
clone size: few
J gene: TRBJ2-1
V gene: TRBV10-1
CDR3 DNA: TGCGCCAGCTCGGGGGGACAGGGGAACAATGAGCAGTTCTTC
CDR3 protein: CASSGGQGNNEQFF

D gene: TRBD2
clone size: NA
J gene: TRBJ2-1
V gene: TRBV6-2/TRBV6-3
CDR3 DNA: TGTGCCAGCAGTTACCGGAGCGGGGGGGCCTACAATGAGCAGTTCTTC
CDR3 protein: CASSYRSGGAYNEQFF

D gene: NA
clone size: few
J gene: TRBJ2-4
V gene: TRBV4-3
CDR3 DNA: TGCGCCAGCAGCCCCAGGGACGGGACGGACATTCAGTACTTC
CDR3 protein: CASSPRDGTDIQYF

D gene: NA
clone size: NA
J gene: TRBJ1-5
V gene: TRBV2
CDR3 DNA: TGTGCCAGCAGGCAAACGGGCCAGCCCCAGCATTTT
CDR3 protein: CASRQTGQPQHF

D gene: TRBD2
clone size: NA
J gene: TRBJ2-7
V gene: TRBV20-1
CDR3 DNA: TGCAGTGCGAGAGGCCCGGGGGGATTCGAGCAGTACTTC
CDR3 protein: CSARGPGGFEQYF

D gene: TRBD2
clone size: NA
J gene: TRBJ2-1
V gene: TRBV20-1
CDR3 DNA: TGCAGTGCATCCACTAGCGGGAGGGGTGAGCAGTTCTTC
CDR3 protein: CSASTSGRGEQFF

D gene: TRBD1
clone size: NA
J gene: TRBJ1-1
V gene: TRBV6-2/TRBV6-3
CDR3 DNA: TGTGCCAGCAGTAATGGACAGGGGAACACTGAAGCTTTCTTT
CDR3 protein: CASSNGQGNTEAFF

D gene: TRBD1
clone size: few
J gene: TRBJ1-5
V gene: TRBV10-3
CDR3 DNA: TGTGCCATCAGTGAGTCGATTTGGGAGGGGGCAAGCAATCAGCCCCAGCATTTT
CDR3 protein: CAISESIWEGASNQPQHF

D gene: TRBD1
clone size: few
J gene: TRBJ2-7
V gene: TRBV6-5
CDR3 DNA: TGTGCCAGCAGTGCCGCCGGGACAGGGTTCTACGAGCAGTACTTC
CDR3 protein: CASSAAGTGFYEQYF

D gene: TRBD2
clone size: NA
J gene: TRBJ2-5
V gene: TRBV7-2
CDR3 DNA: TGTGCCAGCAGCATGGGACTAGCGGTACGGGAGACCCAGTACTTC
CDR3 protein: CASSMGLAVRETQYF